Listed here are 11 T cell receptor beta chains from one sample, sequenced in a study of T cells after yellow fever vaccination. TCRdb reprocessed the 5' RACE reads via MiXCR and lists one record per CDR3 protein. The table has about 63,000 distinct CDR3 sequences, approximately 7.4% seen once. Source: CD8+ T cells sorted from PBMCs, taken 15 days after the yellow fever booster vaccination. These receptors originate from a man aged 30 to 39 who received the YFV17D yellow fever vaccine.

This clonotype was seen a handful of times. V is TRBV19 and J is TRBJ2-7; 10 bases agree with TRBD2. This CDR3 is built from 15 residues. The trim removed 6 bases at V and 0 bases at J, leaving 5 bases unmatched. Germline V gives CDR1 LNHDA, CDR2 SQIVND (reference sequence). CDR3 residues: CASSLAGASSYEQYF. The DNA of the CDR3 is TGTGCCAGTAGCCTAGCGGGAGCGAGCTCCTACGAGCAGTACTTC.

CDR3 in DNA: TGTGCCAGCAGTATCGGGACAGGGAATCAGCCCCAGCATTTT. Amino acids: CASSIGTGNQPQHF. The chain links TRBV7-6 to TRBJ1-5; 9 bases map to TRBD1. The CDR3 is 14 amino acids. The V segment lost 6 bases and the J segment 4 bases; nucleotides outside the gene matches: 4. Germline V gives CDR1 SGHVS, CDR2 FNYEAQ.

This clonotype was found many times. The chain is built from TRBV29-1 and TRBJ2-7; tentatively, D is TRBD1 (5 bases). CDR3 length equals 13 residues. Germline assignment: CDR1 SQVTM and CDR2 ANQGSEA. Trimming shortened V by 3 bases and J by 2 bases, and 11 bases separated the two germline ends. The CDR3 coding sequence is TGCAGCGTTGAGCGGCAGGGTCCCTACGAGCAGTACTTC. Residues: CSVERQGPYEQYF.

This clonotype was picked up many times. The J gene is TRBJ1-3, the V gene TRBV4-3; D perhaps matches TRBD1 (6 bases). V was shortened by 4 bases and J by 4 bases, with 8 bases between the two germline ends. Germline V gene sequence: CDR1 LGHNA, CDR2 YSLEER. The CDR3 sequence is 13 residues long. In DNA form, the CDR3 reads TGCGCCAGCAGCCCACAGGGAGGAAACACCATATATTTT. As protein: CASSPQGGNTIYF.

This sequence joins TRBV4-1 and TRBJ2-7, with 10 bases that match TRBD2. Germline lookup yields CDR1 MGHRA and CDR2 YSYEKL. Trimming removed 3 bases from V and 7 bases from J; junction bases left unmatched: 9. The CDR3 is made up of 15 amino acids. CDR3 coding DNA: TGCGCCAGCAGCCAGGGGGAACTAGCGGGAATTGAGCAGTACTTC. Protein: CASSQGELAGIEQYF.

The V call is TRBV7-2, the J call TRBJ2-7; D gene ambiguous. V was trimmed by 4 bases and J by 4 bases, leaving 11 bases between them. Germline V gene data show CDR1 as SGHTA and CDR2 as FQGNSA. The CDR3 length is 13 residues. CDR3 in DNA: TGTGCCAGCAGCTCCTCAGACGGGTACGAGCAGTACTTC. Its translation is CASSSSDGYEQYF.

This clonotype was seen ten or more times. This sequence joins TRBV6-1 and TRBJ2-1; 10 nucleotides align to TRBD2. V lost 5 bases, J lost 10 bases, and 8 bases stayed unmatched. The germline V gene encodes CDR1 MNHNS and CDR2 SASEGT. The length of the CDR3 is 14 residues. The chain's CDR3 is CASSLAGAVWEQFF. In DNA form, the CDR3 reads TGTGCCAGCAGTCTAGCGGGAGCGGTGTGGGAGCAGTTCTTC.

This clonotype was seen repeatedly, ten times or more. The chain combines TRBV6-2 or TRBV6-3 with TRBJ2-1; D might be TRBD2 (6 bases). The CDR3 contains 20 residues. With 2 bases removed from V and 3 bases from J, the gap between germline ends came to 26 bases. Looked up from germline, CDR1 is MNHEY and CDR2 is SVGEGT. As DNA, the CDR3 is TGTGCCAGCAGTTACACCCAGGGTCCCGTAAACGGGAGTAGCTACAATGAGCAGTTCTTC. Its protein is CASSYTQGPVNGSSYNEQFF.

This clonotype was recorded a few times. This sequence joins TRBV12-3 or TRBV12-4 and TRBJ2-1; D call uncertain. Between the trimmed V and J ends, which lost 10 bases and 7 bases, there was a span of 8 bases. This CDR3 has 10 amino acids. CDR3 nucleotides: TGTGCCACCTCTCAGAATGAGCAGTTCTTC. It is translated as CATSQNEQFF.

At least ten counts were recorded for this clonotype. The chain has TRBV10-3 and TRBJ2-2; TRBD1 agrees at 7 bases. The V and J ends lost 4 bases and 3 bases, in that order; junction bases with no gene match: 11. The CDR3 totals 17 residues. In germline, CDR1 is ENHRY, CDR2 SYGVKD. The CDR3 here is CAISVEGALWDTGELFF. CDR3 sequence (DNA): TGTGCCATCAGTGTCGAGGGGGCCCTATGGGACACCGGGGAGCTGTTTTTT.

This clonotype was detected ten times or more. The chain recombines TRBV5-6 with TRBJ2-3; TRBD2 agrees at 7 bases. The CDR3 has 12 amino acids. The germline V gene has CDR1 SGHDT and CDR2 YYEEEE. Germline trimming cut 3 bases from V and 10 bases from J; bases unmatched to any gene: 5. The CDR3 DNA reads as TGTGCCAGCAGCTCCTTGGGGGGGGCGCAGTATTTT. Amino acids: CASSSLGGAQYF.